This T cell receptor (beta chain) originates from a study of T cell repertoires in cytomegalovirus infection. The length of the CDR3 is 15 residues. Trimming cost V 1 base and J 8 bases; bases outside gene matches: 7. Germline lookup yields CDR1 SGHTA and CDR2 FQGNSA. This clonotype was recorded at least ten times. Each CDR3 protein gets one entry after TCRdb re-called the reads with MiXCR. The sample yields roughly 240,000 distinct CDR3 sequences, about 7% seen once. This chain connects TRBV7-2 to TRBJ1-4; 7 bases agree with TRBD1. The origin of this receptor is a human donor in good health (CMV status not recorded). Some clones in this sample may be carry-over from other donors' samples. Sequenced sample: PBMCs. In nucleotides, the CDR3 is TGTGCCAGCAGCTTAGGCGGCAGGGGGGAGGAAAAACTGTTTTTT. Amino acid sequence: CASSLGGRGEEKLFF.